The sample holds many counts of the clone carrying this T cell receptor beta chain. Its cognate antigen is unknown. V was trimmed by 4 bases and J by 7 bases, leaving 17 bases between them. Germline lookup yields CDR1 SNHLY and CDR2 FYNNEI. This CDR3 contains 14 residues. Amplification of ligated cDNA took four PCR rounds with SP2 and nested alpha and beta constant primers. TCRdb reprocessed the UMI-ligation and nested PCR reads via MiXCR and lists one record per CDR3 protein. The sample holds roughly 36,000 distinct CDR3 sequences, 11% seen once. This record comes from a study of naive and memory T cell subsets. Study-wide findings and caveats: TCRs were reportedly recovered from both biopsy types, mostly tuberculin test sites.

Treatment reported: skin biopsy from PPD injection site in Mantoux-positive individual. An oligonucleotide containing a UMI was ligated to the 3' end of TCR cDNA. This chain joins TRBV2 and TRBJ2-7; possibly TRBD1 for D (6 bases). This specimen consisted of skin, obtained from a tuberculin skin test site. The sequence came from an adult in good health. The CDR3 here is CASSGNRVAGEQYF. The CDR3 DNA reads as TGTGCCAGCAGTGGAAACAGGGTCGCCGGGGAGCAGTACTTC.